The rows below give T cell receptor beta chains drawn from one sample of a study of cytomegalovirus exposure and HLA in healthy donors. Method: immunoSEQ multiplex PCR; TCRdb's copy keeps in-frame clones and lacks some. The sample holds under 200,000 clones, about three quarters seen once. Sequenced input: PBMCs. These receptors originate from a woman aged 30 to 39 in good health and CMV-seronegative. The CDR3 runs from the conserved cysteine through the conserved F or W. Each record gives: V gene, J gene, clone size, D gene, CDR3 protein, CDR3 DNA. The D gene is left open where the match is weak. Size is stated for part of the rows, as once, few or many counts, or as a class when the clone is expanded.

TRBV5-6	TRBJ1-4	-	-	CASSLSYLATNEKLFF	TGTGCCAGCAGCTTGTCCTACCTTGCAACTAATGAAAAACTGTTTTTT
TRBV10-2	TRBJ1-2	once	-	CASSDGQRGYTF	TGCGCCAGCAGTGACGGACAGCGGGGCTATACCTTC
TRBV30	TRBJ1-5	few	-	CAWSIQGSGNQPQHF	TGTGCCTGGAGTATTCAGGGGTCTGGCAATCAGCCCCAGCATTTT
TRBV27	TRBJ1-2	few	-	CASSLSRAYGYTF	TGTGCCAGCAGTTTAAGCAGGGCCTATGGCTACACCTTC
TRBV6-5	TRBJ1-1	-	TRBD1	CASSYSIGQGNTEAFF	TGTGCCAGCAGTTACTCGATAGGACAGGGGAACACTGAAGCTTTCTTT
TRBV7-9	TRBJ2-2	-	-	CASPAGTNTGELFF	TGTGCCAGCCCCGCGGGGACGAACACCGGGGAGCTGTTTTTT
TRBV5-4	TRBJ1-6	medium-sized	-	CASSLGQYNSPLHF	TGTGCCAGCAGCTTGGGACAATATAATTCACCCCTCCACTTT
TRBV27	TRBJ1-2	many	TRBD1	CASSMTGVTNYGYTF	TGTGCCAGCAGCATGACAGGGGTGACTAACTATGGCTACACCTTC
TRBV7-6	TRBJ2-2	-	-	CASSYSGLQAGELFF	TGTGCCAGCAGCTACTCAGGATTACAGGCCGGGGAGCTGTTTTTT
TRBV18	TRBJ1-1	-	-	CASSPPNGRNTEAFF	TGTGCCAGCTCACCACCAAATGGCAGGAACACTGAAGCTTTCTTT
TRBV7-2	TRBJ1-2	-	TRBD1	CASSLGTGAYNYGYTF	TGTGCCAGCAGCTTAGGTACAGGGGCCTATAACTATGGCTACACCTTC
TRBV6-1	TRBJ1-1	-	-	CASSGAGGVTEAFF	TGTGCCAGCAGCGGGGCGGGAGGGGTCACTGAAGCTTTCTTT
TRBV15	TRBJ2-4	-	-	CATSKSGRGPNIQYF	TGTGCCACCAGCAAGAGCGGCAGGGGTCCAAACATTCAGTACTTC
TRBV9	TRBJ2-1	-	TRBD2	CASTPSGGAREQFF	TGTGCCAGCACTCCGAGCGGGGGGGCCCGGGAGCAGTTCTTC
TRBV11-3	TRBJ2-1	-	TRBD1	CASRTGQGLYNEQFF	TGTGCCAGCAGAACCGGACAGGGCCTATACAATGAGCAGTTCTTC
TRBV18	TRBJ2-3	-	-	CASSPPQGRTDTQYF	TGTGCCAGCTCACCACCCCAGGGGCGGACAGATACGCAGTATTTT
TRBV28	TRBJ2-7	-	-	CASTMGGRGEQYF	TGTGCCAGCACCATGGGGGGTAGGGGCGAGCAGTACTTC
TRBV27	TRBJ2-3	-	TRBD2	CASSLGGRTPDTQYF	TGTGCCAGCAGTTTGGGCGGGAGAACCCCAGATACGCAGTATTTT
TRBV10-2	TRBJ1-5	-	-	CASRVQGNQPQHF	TGCGCCAGCAGGGTCCAGGGCAATCAGCCCCAGCATTTT
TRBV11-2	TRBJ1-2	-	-	CASSLQGSIGYTF	TGTGCCAGCAGCTTACAGGGTTCGATTGGCTACACCTTC
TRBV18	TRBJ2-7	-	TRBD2	CASSPPGLAAYEQYF	TGTGCCAGCTCCCCCCCCGGCCTAGCGGCCTACGAGCAGTACTTC
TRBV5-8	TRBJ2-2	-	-	CASMKLTGGVYTGELFF	TGTGCCAGCATGAAGCTGACAGGCGGAGTATACACCGGGGAGCTGTTTTTT